This paragraph covers one T cell receptor beta chain sequence. Method: immunoSEQ multiplex PCR; TCRdb's copy keeps in-frame clones and lacks some. The table has some 150,000 clones, approximately 72% seen once. This sample was included in a study of PD-1 blockade in classical Hodgkin lymphoma. Losses at the gene ends were 6 bases for V and 1 base for J; bases not matched to a gene: 1. CDR3 length: 14 amino acids. The germline V gene has CDR1 ENHRY and CDR2 SYGVKD. Every patient relapsed after autologous stem cell transplantation, and brentuximab vedotin exposure varied. The clonotype was recovered from a human donor with classical Hodgkin lymphoma. The sequencing here drew on peripheral blood mononuclear cells (PBMCs), taken before the second cycle of nivolumab. This chain connects TRBV10-3 to TRBJ2-2; the match to TRBD1 covers 8 bases. Here the CDR3 DNA reads TGTGCCATCAGAGGGACAGGGAACACCGGGGAGCTGTTTTTT. Its protein product is CAIRGTGNTGELFF.